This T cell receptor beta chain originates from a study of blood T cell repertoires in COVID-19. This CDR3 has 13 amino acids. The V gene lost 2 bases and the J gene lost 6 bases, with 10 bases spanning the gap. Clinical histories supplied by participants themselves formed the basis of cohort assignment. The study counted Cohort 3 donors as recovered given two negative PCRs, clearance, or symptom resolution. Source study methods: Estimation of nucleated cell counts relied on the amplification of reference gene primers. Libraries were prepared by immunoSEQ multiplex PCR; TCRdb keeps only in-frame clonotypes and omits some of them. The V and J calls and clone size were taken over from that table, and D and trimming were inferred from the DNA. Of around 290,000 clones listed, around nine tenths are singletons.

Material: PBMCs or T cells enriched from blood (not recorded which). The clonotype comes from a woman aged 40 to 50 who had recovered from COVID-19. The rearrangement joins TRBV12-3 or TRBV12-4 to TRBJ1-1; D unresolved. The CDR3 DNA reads TGTGCCAGCAGTTTATATGGGAGGCCTGAAGCTTTCTTT. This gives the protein CASSLYGRPEAFF.